This TCR beta chain derives from a study of blood T cell repertoires in COVID-19. The CDR3 length is 14 residues. Germline V lookup: CDR1 MNHEY, CDR2 SVGAGI. V lost 6 bases and J lost 9, with 18 bases in between. Authors' methods: Reference gene primer amplification in the assay estimated nucleated cell counts. Profiling relied on immunoSEQ multiplex PCR, and the TCRdb table lists in-frame clones only, not all of them. V, J and clone size were drawn from that table, and D and trimming were deduced from the DNA. The sample holds some 150,000 clones; roughly nine tenths are singletons and the top ten take roughly 7%.

The source of this sequence is a woman aged 80 or older in a cohort sampled during active or convalescent COVID-19. The sequenced material came from peripheral blood. The chain is built from TRBV6-5 and TRBJ1-5, with D unresolved. The CDR3 loop reads CASRAPGIWAPQHF. CDR3 coding DNA: TGTGCCAGCAGGGCACCCGGAATATGGGCGCCCCAGCATTTT.